Following are 26 T cell receptor beta chains from one sample sequenced in a study of cytomegalovirus exposure and HLA in healthy donors. The PCR had 60 Vbeta and 13 Jbeta primers. Produced via immunoSEQ multiplex PCR; TCRdb's table is partial and in-frame only. This sample carries about 100,000 clones, approximately 76% of them seen once, and the ten largest clones take roughly 2%. Sample: PBMCs. These receptors were taken from a man between 18 and 29 years old in good health and CMV-seronegative.

The chain carries TRBV7-3 and TRBJ2-5, with 7 bases lining up with TRBD2. This CDR3 region has 14 residues. Germline V CDR1 and CDR2: SGHTA, FQGTGA. V dropped 6 bases and J dropped 3; count of bases not matched to a gene: 7. The CDR3 DNA sequence: TGTGCCAGCAGTAGAGGTGGGGGGGAAGAGACCCAGTACTTC. Its protein product is CASSRGGGEETQYF. Full variable domain (remainder filled in from reference TRBV7-3 and TRBJ2-5): GAGVSQTPSNKVTEKGKYVELRCDPISGHTALYWYRQSLGQGPEFLIYFQGTGAADDSGLPNDRFFAVRPEGSVSTLKIQRTERGDSAVYLCASSRGGGEETQYFGPGTRLLVL.

This clone came up a few times. V is TRBV10-3 and J is TRBJ2-3; the D gene is possibly TRBD2 (7 bases). V shed 0 bases and J shed 4 bases, with 17 bases lying between them. Germline CDR1 is ENHRY and CDR2 is SYGVKD. This CDR3 comprises 17 residues. The CDR3 bases are TGTGCCATCAGTGAGTCGCTTGGGGGGGCCAGCGCAGATACGCAGTATTTT. Protein sequence: CAISESLGGASADTQYF.

The chain carries TRBV19 and TRBJ1-6; possible D gene TRBD1, 5 bases. CDR1 is LNHDA, CDR2 SQIVND, per germline (reference sequence). The CDR3 sequence is 13 residues long. V was pared by 5 bases and J by 8 bases, with 10 bases between. The DNA of the CDR3 is TGTGCCAGTAGTCTCCTAGGGGATTCACCCCTCCACTTT. It yields the protein CASSLLGDSPLHF. The full variable domain, rest sourced from reference TRBV19 and TRBJ1-6, is DGGITQSPKYLFRKEGQNVTLSCEQNLNHDAMYWYRQDPGQGLRLIYYSQIVNDFQKGDIAEGYSVSREKKESFPLTVTSAQKNPTAFYLCASSLLGDSPLHFGNGTRLTVT.

The rearrangement joins TRBV6-1 to TRBJ2-5, with TRBD2 identical over 7 bases. This CDR3 comprises 15 residues. Losses at the gene ends were 8 bases for V and 1 base for J; bases not matched to a gene: 10. Germline CDR1 reads MNHNS; CDR2 reads SASEGT. The CDR3 DNA follows: TGTGCCAGCGGGGGGGGGATCGGGTTCCAAGAGACCCAGTACTTC. This codes for CASGGGIGFQETQYF.

On this clone: At the DNA level, this CDR3 is encoded by other sequences in the same sample as well. The genes are TRBV6-5 and TRBJ1-2; TRBD1 is a possible D gene (6 bases). The ends were cut back, 2 bases at V and 2 bases at J, with 12 bases in the middle. CDR3 length equals 15 residues. Germline V gives CDR1 MNHEY, CDR2 SVGAGI. In nucleotides, the CDR3 is TGTGCCAGCAGTTACCTGCGACAGGCGAACTATGGCTACACCTTC. It yields the protein CASSYLRQANYGYTF.

This chain connects TRBV28 to TRBJ1-2; 7 nucleotides match TRBD1. Germline V gene data show CDR1 as MDHEN and CDR2 as SYDVKM. Unmatched junction bases numbered 9, after V lost 6 bases and J lost 8 bases. The CDR3 totals 13 residues. CDR3 loop: CASSEQGWGGYTF. CDR3 nucleotides: TGTGCCAGCAGCGAACAGGGGTGGGGCGGCTACACCTTC.

The genes are TRBV2 and TRBJ2-7; 7 nucleotides agree with TRBD2. V trimming: 1 base; J trimming: 3 bases; junction bases outside the gene matches: 3. CDR1 and CDR2 (germline): SNHLY, FYNNEI. There are 14 residues in the CDR3. DNA for the CDR3: TGTGCCAGCAGTGAAGGGGGAGGGTACTACGAGCAGTACTTC. Its translation: CASSEGGGYYEQYF.

The chain recombines TRBV7-2 with TRBJ2-7; D is unresolved. Trimming shortened V by 4 bases and J by 6 bases, and 13 bases separated the two germline ends. The germline V gene encodes CDR1 SGHTA and CDR2 FQGNSA. The CDR3 extends over 13 amino acids. CDR3 nucleotide sequence: TGTGCCAGCAGCTCCCAGCCTGGGCCCGAGCAGTACTTC. The encoded protein is CASSSQPGPEQYF.

In its sample, this clone was seen a few times. V and J are TRBV6-1 and TRBJ1-2, with 12 bases identical to TRBD1. The J segment lost 8 bases and the V segment lost 4 bases, leaving 14 bases of the junction unmatched. The CDR3 is 17 amino acids. Germline lookup yields CDR1 MNHNS and CDR2 SASEGT. CDR3 in DNA: TGTGCCAGCAGTGGGGTTATGGGGGGACAGGGGGCTTTAGGCTACACCTTC. It translates to CASSGVMGGQGALGYTF.

The rearrangement links TRBV7-2 to TRBJ1-4; TRBD1 matches 8 bases. The ends lost 4 bases at V and 7 bases at J; junction bases unmatched: 5. The CDR3 is 14 amino acids. CDR1 SGHTA and CDR2 FQGNSA come from the germline V gene. CDR3 sequence (DNA): TGTGCCAGCAGCTCGACAACAGGGGGTGAAAAACTGTTTTTT. This encodes CASSSTTGGEKLFF.

The chain joins TRBV10-3 to TRBJ2-1, with 12 positions matching TRBD2. The V gene's germline CDR1 is ENHRY and CDR2 SYGVKD. There are 14 residues in the CDR3. The junction had 7 bases not matched to a gene; V was cut back by 7 bases and J by 9 bases. For the CDR3, the DNA is TGTGCCATCAAAGGACTAGCGGGGTGGAGTGAGCAGTTCTTC. This gives the protein CAIKGLAGWSEQFF.

The V call is TRBV6-1, the J call TRBJ1-1; D is uncertain. The CDR3 loop spans 14 amino acids. Trimming pared 5 bases from V and 4 bases from J, leaving 14 bases between. Looked up from germline, CDR1 is MNHNS and CDR2 is SASEGT. This CDR3 reads CASSFDGEGTEAFF. CDR3 DNA: TGTGCCAGCAGTTTTGACGGGGAGGGCACTGAAGCTTTCTTT.

The gene calls are TRBV27 and TRBJ2-3; 8 bases agree with TRBD2. With 6 bases clipped from V and 2 bases from J, the junction kept 10 bases outside the gene matches. Germline V gene data show CDR1 as MNHEY and CDR2 as SMNVEV (reference sequence). The CDR3 is 16 amino acids. For the CDR3, the DNA is TGTGCCAGCAGAACCTCTCGCGGGGGGTCCACAGATACGCAGTATTTT. It encodes CASRTSRGGSTDTQYF.

This clone was seen a single time. V gene TRBV15 combines with J gene TRBJ1-5, with no clear D. The V end was cut by 0 bases, the J end by 6 bases, with 3 bases between. Germline-derived CDR1 and CDR2 are LNHNV and YYDKDF (reference sequence). The CDR3 runs 12 residues. The CDR3 nucleotides are TGTGCCACCAGCAGAGATAGTCAGCCCCAGCATTTT. Residues: CATSRDSQPQHF.

This clone was found once. The rearrangement links TRBV28 to TRBJ2-3; TRBD1 aligns across 8 bases. The CDR3 length is 16 residues. The germline V gene encodes CDR1 MDHEN and CDR2 SYDVKM. V lost 10 bases to trimming and J lost 3 bases; unmatched junction nucleotides: 15. CDR3 coding DNA: TGTGCCACCGCAGGGGGCGTTGTATCTGTTACAGATACGCAGTATTTT. Translation: CATAGGVVSVTDTQYF.

The J gene is TRBJ2-2, the V gene TRBV19; 11 bases map to TRBD1. CDR3 size: 15 residues. Germline CDR1 reads LNHDA; CDR2 reads SQIVND (reference sequence). The J segment lost 4 bases and the V segment lost 4 bases, leaving 2 bases of the junction unmatched. This CDR3 is CASSTGTGGTGELFF. As DNA, the CDR3 is TGTGCCAGTAGTACGGGGACAGGGGGCACCGGGGAGCTGTTTTTT.

This clone occurred once. The rearrangement links TRBV15 to TRBJ2-1; maybe TRBD2 (6 bases). V was clipped by 3 bases and J by 9 bases, with 15 bases between them. Germline V gene data show CDR1 as LNHNV and CDR2 as YYDKDF (reference sequence). The CDR3 contains 14 residues. CDR3 in DNA: TGTGCCACCAGCAGGGGGAGGTATGGTTTTGAGCAGTTCTTC. Amino acid sequence: CATSRGRYGFEQFF.

This chain joins TRBV28 and TRBJ1-2, with a possible D match to TRBD1 (6 bases). This CDR3 spans 14 amino acids. Germline loops: CDR1 MDHEN, CDR2 SYDVKM. Trimming left V 3 bases short and J 3 bases short, with 11 bases between. CDR3 nucleotides: TGTGCCAGCAGTTTGTTGGGGGCCTACTATGGCTACACCTTC. Protein sequence: CASSLLGAYYGYTF.

The chain employs TRBV5-4 and TRBJ2-3; maybe TRBD1 (5 bases). The CDR3 length is 14 residues. Germline-derived CDR1 and CDR2 are SGHNT and YYREEE (reference sequence). V was pared by 2 bases and J by 5 bases, with 12 bases between. CDR3 loop: CASSLGRQLDTQYF. Written as DNA, the CDR3 is TGTGCCAGCAGCTTAGGTCGACAGCTAGATACGCAGTATTTT.

V gene TRBV5-4 combines with J gene TRBJ2-5; D not resolved. Germline V gene sequence: CDR1 SGHNT, CDR2 YYREEE (reference sequence). This CDR3 has 14 amino acids. V was trimmed by 2 bases and J by 1 base, leaving 9 bases between them. The CDR3 bases are TGTGCCAGCAGCTTTTCAACTTCCCAAGAGACCCAGTACTTC. Translation: CASSFSTSQETQYF.

A few counts support this clone. The chain recombines TRBV6-5 with TRBJ1-4; D is possibly TRBD1 (6 bases). V was trimmed by 10 bases and J by 0 bases, leaving 15 bases between them. Germline lookup yields CDR1 MNHEY and CDR2 SVGAGI. The CDR3 consists of 15 residues. The CDR3 DNA reads TGTGCCACCTCCCGGACAGCAGCAACTAATGAAAAACTGTTTTTT. Protein: CATSRTAATNEKLFF.

V usage is TRBV7-2 and J usage is TRBJ1-2, with D possibly matching TRBD1 (6 bases). Trimming took 5 bases from V and 3 from J, leaving 10 bases between them. CDR3 length: 13 residues. CDR1 is SGHTA, CDR2 FQGNSA, per germline. The CDR3 loop reads CASSVDRDYGYTF. In nucleotides, the CDR3 is TGTGCCAGCAGCGTGGACAGAGACTATGGCTACACCTTC.

This sequence joins TRBV19 and TRBJ1-2, with TRBD1 matching over 8 bases. Germline CDR1 reads LNHDA; CDR2 reads SQIVND (reference sequence). The J segment lost 4 bases and the V segment lost 7 bases, leaving 11 bases of the junction unmatched. This CDR3 comprises 15 residues. CDR3 region: CASTTGDPFFYGYTF. The CDR3 nucleotides are TGTGCCAGTACGACAGGGGATCCTTTTTTCTATGGCTACACCTTC.

This chain links TRBV19 with TRBJ2-4; TRBD2 might be the D (6 bases). V lost 1 base and J 3 bases, leaving 22 bases between the germline ends. The CDR3 spans 19 residues. CDR1 LNHDA and CDR2 SQIVND come from the germline V gene (reference sequence). CDR3 DNA: TGTGCCAGTAGTATAGCCCACCGGGACTCACATCCCCACAAAAACATTCAGTACTTC. Amino acid sequence: CASSIAHRDSHPHKNIQYF.

The V gene is TRBV5-8, the J gene TRBJ2-2, with D perhaps matching TRBD1 (6 bases). This CDR3 spans 15 amino acids. CDR1 and CDR2 (germline): SGHTS, YDEGEE. Trimming took 5 bases from V and 0 from J, leaving 11 bases between them. CDR3 sequence reads: CASSPGTSNTGELFF. Written as DNA, the CDR3 is TGTGCCAGCAGTCCCGGGACATCGAACACCGGGGAGCTGTTTTTT.

This clone was counted ten times or more. The chain joins TRBV7-2 to TRBJ2-1; no definite D call. The V end was cut by 5 bases, the J end by 9 bases, with 14 bases between. Germline values: CDR1 SGHTA, CDR2 FQGNSA. The CDR3 spans 13 residues. The CDR3 DNA follows: TGTGCCAGCAGCCTCCTGCTTTGGGCTGAGCAGTTCTTC. Translating it yields CASSLLLWAEQFF.